This is a list of T cell receptor beta chains from one sample in a study of T cell clones after liver transplantation. TCRdb's table, derived via immunoSEQ multiplex PCR, lists solely in-frame clones and lacks some. There are around 5,600 clones in the sample; 25% to 30% occur only once, and roughly 5.1% lies in the top ten. These TCRs' antigens remain unknown. Sequencing was carried out using CD4+ T cells from cultured PBMCs. These receptors all come from a human patient who received a liver transplant. Some T cells may be provided by the graft donor. Both conserved end residues are part of each CDR3. Fields, in order: clone size, CDR3 length, J gene, D gene, V gene, CDR3 protein, CDR3 DNA. D genes are given only for firm matches. Only part of the rows carry a size: once, few, many, or a class if the clone is expanded.

clone size: NA; CDR3 length: 15; J gene: TRBJ2-7; D gene: NA; V gene: TRBV5-1; CDR3 protein: CASSFLTTGAYEQYF; CDR3 DNA: TGCGCCAGCAGCTTCCTGACGACAGGAGCCTACGAGCAGTACTTC
clone size: medium-sized; CDR3 length: 15; J gene: TRBJ2-7; D gene: TRBD1; V gene: TRBV6-5; CDR3 protein: CASSSAGTGSHEQYF; CDR3 DNA: TGTGCCAGCAGTTCCGCCGGGACAGGATCGCACGAGCAGTACTTC
clone size: once; CDR3 length: 15; J gene: TRBJ1-5; D gene: NA; V gene: TRBV21-1; CDR3 protein: CASSKKGGRRQPQHF; CDR3 DNA: TGTGCCAGCAGCAAGAAAGGGGGCCGGAGGCAGCCCCAGCATTTT
clone size: NA; CDR3 length: 13; J gene: TRBJ2-1; D gene: TRBD2; V gene: TRBV14; CDR3 protein: CASSHRLAERQFF; CDR3 DNA: TGTGCCAGCAGCCATAGACTAGCGGAAAGACAGTTCTTC
clone size: NA; CDR3 length: 12; J gene: TRBJ2-3; D gene: NA; V gene: TRBV27; CDR3 protein: CASSFGATTQYF; CDR3 DNA: TGTGCCAGCAGTTTCGGGGCAACTACGCAGTATTTT
clone size: few; CDR3 length: 12; J gene: TRBJ2-7; D gene: NA; V gene: TRBV5-8; CDR3 protein: CASSLRRGPQYF; CDR3 DNA: TGTGCCAGCAGCTTGAGACGCGGCCCACAGTACTTC
clone size: NA; CDR3 length: 13; J gene: TRBJ1-1; D gene: NA; V gene: TRBV6-5; CDR3 protein: CASMKRMNTEAFF; CDR3 DNA: TGTGCCAGCATGAAACGGATGAACACTGAAGCTTTCTTT
clone size: NA; CDR3 length: 15; J gene: TRBJ1-5; D gene: TRBD1; V gene: TRBV6-1; CDR3 protein: CASSGQGNRNQPQHF; CDR3 DNA: TGTGCCAGCAGTGGACAGGGGAACCGCAATCAGCCCCAGCATTTT
clone size: NA; CDR3 length: 15; J gene: TRBJ2-1; D gene: TRBD2; V gene: TRBV11-3; CDR3 protein: CASSLVGTSGNEQFF; CDR3 DNA: TGTGCCAGCAGCTTAGTTGGGACTAGCGGCAATGAGCAGTTCTTC
clone size: large; CDR3 length: 16; J gene: TRBJ1-3; D gene: NA; V gene: TRBV28; CDR3 protein: CASSDAGHDSGNTIYF; CDR3 DNA: TGTGCCAGCAGTGATGCCGGACATGACTCTGGAAACACCATATATTTT
clone size: NA; CDR3 length: 15; J gene: TRBJ1-2; D gene: NA; V gene: TRBV4-1; CDR3 protein: CASTNLQGLSYGYTF; CDR3 DNA: TGCGCCAGCACCAACTTACAGGGTTTGAGCTATGGCTACACCTTC
clone size: NA; CDR3 length: 14; J gene: TRBJ1-5; D gene: NA; V gene: TRBV19; CDR3 protein: CASRRGDYLQPQHF; CDR3 DNA: TGTGCCAGTAGGCGGGGGGACTATTTGCAGCCCCAGCATTTT
clone size: NA; CDR3 length: 14; J gene: TRBJ1-1; D gene: NA; V gene: TRBV6-5; CDR3 protein: CALKEGRDGTEAFF; CDR3 DNA: TGTGCTCTAAAGGAGGGAAGGGACGGCACTGAAGCTTTCTTT
clone size: NA; CDR3 length: 15; J gene: TRBJ2-7; D gene: NA; V gene: TRBV6-5; CDR3 protein: CASSNGATGSYEQYF; CDR3 DNA: TGTGCCAGCAGCAATGGAGCGACCGGCTCCTACGAGCAGTACTTC
clone size: few; CDR3 length: 13; J gene: TRBJ2-1; D gene: NA; V gene: TRBV7-8; CDR3 protein: CASSWQQYNEQFF; CDR3 DNA: TGTGCCAGCAGCTGGCAGCAATACAATGAGCAGTTCTTC
clone size: medium-sized; CDR3 length: 12; J gene: TRBJ1-1; D gene: TRBD1; V gene: TRBV28; CDR3 protein: CAARTGNTEAFF; CDR3 DNA: TGTGCCGCCCGGACAGGGAACACTGAAGCTTTCTTT
clone size: NA; CDR3 length: 13; J gene: TRBJ1-2; D gene: NA; V gene: TRBV4-3; CDR3 protein: CASSRTENYGYTF; CDR3 DNA: TGCGCCAGCAGCCGAACAGAGAACTATGGCTACACCTTC
clone size: few; CDR3 length: 14; J gene: TRBJ1-5; D gene: NA; V gene: TRBV11-2; CDR3 protein: CASSPEPRARPQHF; CDR3 DNA: TGTGCCAGCAGCCCCGAACCTCGGGCGCGGCCCCAGCATTTT
clone size: NA; CDR3 length: 13; J gene: TRBJ1-1; D gene: NA; V gene: TRBV29-1; CDR3 protein: CSVGHRMNTEAFF; CDR3 DNA: TGCAGCGTTGGGCACAGAATGAACACTGAAGCTTTCTTT
clone size: NA; CDR3 length: 15; J gene: TRBJ2-2; D gene: TRBD1; V gene: TRBV5-4; CDR3 protein: CASSFDRGLAGELFF; CDR3 DNA: TGTGCCAGCAGCTTCGACAGGGGGCTAGCTGGGGAGCTGTTTTTT
clone size: few; CDR3 length: 16; J gene: TRBJ2-7; D gene: NA; V gene: TRBV21-1; CDR3 protein: CASSQTSGWSSYEQYF; CDR3 DNA: TGTGCCAGCAGTCAGACTAGCGGATGGAGCTCCTACGAGCAGTACTTC
clone size: few; CDR3 length: 16; J gene: TRBJ2-7; D gene: NA; V gene: TRBV9; CDR3 protein: CASSRASGGSHYEQYF; CDR3 DNA: TGTGCCAGCAGCCGTGCTTCGGGTGGGAGCCACTACGAGCAGTACTTC
clone size: NA; CDR3 length: 14; J gene: TRBJ1-4; D gene: TRBD1; V gene: TRBV6-1; CDR3 protein: CASIHRGLNEKLFF; CDR3 DNA: TGTGCCAGCATTCACAGGGGGCTTAATGAAAAACTGTTTTTT
clone size: NA; CDR3 length: 15; J gene: TRBJ2-1; D gene: TRBD2; V gene: TRBV5-1; CDR3 protein: CASRTGTSGNNEQFF; CDR3 DNA: TGCGCCAGCAGAACCGGGACTAGCGGAAACAATGAGCAGTTCTTC
clone size: few; CDR3 length: 16; J gene: TRBJ2-7; D gene: TRBD2; V gene: TRBV9; CDR3 protein: CASSVGGGRSSYEQYF; CDR3 DNA: TGTGCCAGCAGCGTAGGGGGCGGGAGGAGCTCCTACGAGCAGTACTTC
clone size: NA; CDR3 length: 15; J gene: TRBJ2-7; D gene: TRBD1; V gene: TRBV2; CDR3 protein: CASSTPDRDKSEQYF; CDR3 DNA: TGTGCCAGCAGCACCCCCGACAGGGACAAGAGCGAGCAGTACTTC
clone size: NA; CDR3 length: 13; J gene: TRBJ1-5; D gene: NA; V gene: TRBV7-2; CDR3 protein: CASSLAPVQPQHF; CDR3 DNA: TGTGCCAGCAGCTTAGCGCCTGTTCAGCCCCAGCATTTT
clone size: NA; CDR3 length: 15; J gene: TRBJ2-1; D gene: NA; V gene: TRBV30; CDR3 protein: CAWTLGIGVDNEQFF; CDR3 DNA: TGTGCCTGGACTCTGGGGATTGGGGTTGACAATGAGCAGTTCTTC
clone size: few; CDR3 length: 14; J gene: TRBJ2-1; D gene: NA; V gene: TRBV28; CDR3 protein: CASRDASTFPEQFF; CDR3 DNA: TGTGCCAGCCGAGACGCCTCCACCTTTCCTGAGCAGTTCTTC
clone size: NA; CDR3 length: 15; J gene: TRBJ2-7; D gene: NA; V gene: TRBV15; CDR3 protein: CATSRSPSKAYEQYF; CDR3 DNA: TGTGCCACCAGCAGATCCCCTAGCAAGGCCTACGAGCAGTACTTC
clone size: medium-sized; CDR3 length: 15; J gene: TRBJ2-7; D gene: TRBD1; V gene: TRBV5-1; CDR3 protein: CASRRGDRGLYEQYF; CDR3 DNA: TGCGCCAGCAGGAGAGGCGACAGGGGGCTCTACGAGCAGTACTTC
clone size: few; CDR3 length: 15; J gene: TRBJ2-7; D gene: TRBD2; V gene: TRBV4-1; CDR3 protein: CASSQVAGGSYEQYF; CDR3 DNA: TGCGCCAGCAGCCAAGTTGCGGGAGGATCGTACGAGCAGTACTTC
clone size: few; CDR3 length: 19; J gene: TRBJ2-1; D gene: TRBD2; V gene: TRBV4-1; CDR3 protein: CASSHLGLAGKGQRDEQFF; CDR3 DNA: TGCGCCAGCAGCCATCTCGGACTAGCGGGAAAGGGGCAACGGGATGAGCAGTTCTTC
clone size: few; CDR3 length: 14; J gene: TRBJ1-6; D gene: NA; V gene: TRBV6-5; CDR3 protein: CASSYSTVNSPLHF; CDR3 DNA: TGTGCCAGCAGTTACTCGACAGTTAATTCACCCCTCCACTTT
clone size: NA; CDR3 length: 14; J gene: TRBJ2-5; D gene: NA; V gene: TRBV4-3; CDR3 protein: CASSPYIGLETQYF; CDR3 DNA: TGCGCCAGCAGCCCCTATATTGGGTTGGAGACCCAGTACTTC
clone size: NA; CDR3 length: 13; J gene: TRBJ2-3; D gene: TRBD1; V gene: TRBV5-8; CDR3 protein: CASSRTGTDTQYF; CDR3 DNA: TGTGCCAGCAGCCGGACAGGGACAGATACGCAGTATTTT
clone size: NA; CDR3 length: 16; J gene: TRBJ1-3; D gene: NA; V gene: TRBV6-1; CDR3 protein: CASSEASAGSGNTIYF; CDR3 DNA: TGTGCCAGCAGTGAAGCAAGTGCGGGTTCTGGAAACACCATATATTTT
clone size: NA; CDR3 length: 15; J gene: TRBJ2-1; D gene: TRBD1; V gene: TRBV7-2; CDR3 protein: CASSSDREGYNEQFF; CDR3 DNA: TGTGCCAGCAGCTCCGACAGGGAAGGCTACAATGAGCAGTTCTTC
clone size: NA; CDR3 length: 15; J gene: TRBJ1-5; D gene: TRBD1; V gene: TRBV7-2; CDR3 protein: CASSTGQGQDQPQHF; CDR3 DNA: TGTGCCAGCAGCACAGGACAGGGTCAGGATCAGCCCCAGCATTTT
clone size: few; CDR3 length: 14; J gene: TRBJ1-2; D gene: NA; V gene: TRBV11-2; CDR3 protein: CASSLILSSDGYTF; CDR3 DNA: TGTGCCAGCAGCTTAATTTTGTCCTCAGACGGCTACACCTTC
clone size: few; CDR3 length: 11; J gene: TRBJ1-1; D gene: TRBD1; V gene: TRBV11-2; CDR3 protein: CASSLDRKAFF; CDR3 DNA: TGTGCCAGCAGCTTGGACAGGAAAGCTTTCTTT
clone size: once; CDR3 length: 15; J gene: TRBJ2-1; D gene: TRBD2; V gene: TRBV6-1; CDR3 protein: CASRVGLAGYNEQFF; CDR3 DNA: TGTGCCAGCAGGGTCGGGCTAGCGGGGTACAATGAGCAGTTCTTC
clone size: NA; CDR3 length: 11; J gene: TRBJ2-1; D gene: NA; V gene: TRBV19; CDR3 protein: CASSGDLEQFF; CDR3 DNA: TGTGCCAGTAGTGGGGACCTCGAGCAGTTCTTC
clone size: few; CDR3 length: 14; J gene: TRBJ2-7; D gene: TRBD2; V gene: TRBV7-8; CDR3 protein: CASSLGLAPYEQYF; CDR3 DNA: TGTGCCAGCAGCCTCGGACTAGCGCCCTACGAGCAGTACTTC
clone size: NA; CDR3 length: 9; J gene: TRBJ2-7; D gene: NA; V gene: TRBV6-4; CDR3 protein: CARGYEQYF; CDR3 DNA: TGTGCCAGGGGATACGAGCAGTACTTC
clone size: NA; CDR3 length: 13; J gene: TRBJ2-5; D gene: NA; V gene: TRBV7-3; CDR3 protein: CASSRGIQETQYF; CDR3 DNA: TGTGCCAGCAGCCGAGGGATTCAAGAGACCCAGTACTTC
clone size: NA; CDR3 length: 16; J gene: TRBJ2-1; D gene: TRBD2; V gene: TRBV28; CDR3 protein: CASNPPSGYSYNEQFF; CDR3 DNA: TGTGCCAGCAACCCGCCTAGCGGGTACTCCTACAATGAGCAGTTCTTC
clone size: few; CDR3 length: 14; J gene: TRBJ2-2; D gene: NA; V gene: TRBV14; CDR3 protein: CASSQGRYTGELFF; CDR3 DNA: TGTGCCAGCAGCCAAGGAAGGTACACCGGGGAGCTGTTTTTT
clone size: medium-sized; CDR3 length: 15; J gene: TRBJ1-4; D gene: NA; V gene: TRBV5-4; CDR3 protein: CASSSRAATNEKLFF; CDR3 DNA: TGTGCCAGCAGCTCCAGGGCTGCAACTAATGAAAAACTGTTTTTT
clone size: few; CDR3 length: 15; J gene: TRBJ1-6; D gene: TRBD1; V gene: TRBV28; CDR3 protein: CASRPSRGRGSPLHF; CDR3 DNA: TGTGCCAGCAGGCCCTCAAGGGGGCGCGGTTCACCCCTCCACTTT
clone size: NA; CDR3 length: 14; J gene: TRBJ1-1; D gene: NA; V gene: TRBV7-9; CDR3 protein: CASSLNSRGTEAFF; CDR3 DNA: TGTGCCAGCAGCTTGAACTCAAGGGGCACTGAAGCTTTCTTT
clone size: NA; CDR3 length: 15; J gene: TRBJ2-3; D gene: TRBD2; V gene: TRBV4-2; CDR3 protein: CASSQKRDAMPTQYF; CDR3 DNA: TGTGCCAGCAGCCAAAAGCGGGACGCTATGCCTACGCAGTATTTT
clone size: NA; CDR3 length: 16; J gene: TRBJ1-1; D gene: NA; V gene: TRBV19; CDR3 protein: CASRTRRSRGDIEAFF; CDR3 DNA: TGTGCCAGTAGGACTCGACGCTCCAGGGGCGATATTGAAGCTTTCTTT
clone size: few; CDR3 length: 16; J gene: TRBJ1-4; D gene: NA; V gene: TRBV5-4; CDR3 protein: CASSPWAGQGVEKLFF; CDR3 DNA: TGTGCCAGCAGCCCCTGGGCGGGGCAGGGCGTAGAAAAACTGTTTTTT